The 21 T cell receptor beta chains below were found in one sample sequenced in a study of regulatory T cells in long-lasting Graves disease. Investigators prepared the TCR beta libraries by applying iRepertoire HTBI primers and Arm-PCR of CDR3 regions. TCRdb re-derived calls from the multiplex PCR reads in MiXCR, one entry per CDR3 protein. Of 400,000 to 550,000 distinct CDR3 sequences detected, roughly 15% appear once; the ten largest clones hold 20% to 25%. Time point given: newly diagnosed GD, antithyroid drugs for less than 3 months. The TCR library was made from RNA that had been extracted from PBMCs in TRIzol. This sample was shared with a second study, whose subject was T cells in Graves' hyperthyroidism and ophthalmopathy.

Sequenced here: peripheral blood mononuclear cells (PBMCs), sampled at new diagnosis, from a patient treated with antithyroid drugs. The receptors here all came from a woman younger than 30 with Graves disease.

This chain links TRBV6-1 with TRBJ2-7, with D perhaps given as TRBD1 or TRBD2 (5 bases each). V gave up 9 bases and J gave up 4 bases, with 25 bases separating them. This CDR3 spans 16 amino acids. Germline V gives CDR1 MNHNS, CDR2 SASEGT. This CDR3 reads CASRDARAGYMYEQYF. In DNA, the CDR3 is TGTGCCAGTAGGGACGCCCGGGCAGGGTACATGTACGAGCAGTACTTC.

This clonotype was found many times. This chain joins TRBV7-2 and TRBJ2-1; perhaps TRBD1 as D (5 bases). Germline loops: CDR1 SGHTA, CDR2 FQGNSA. V lost 2 bases, J lost 5 bases, and 19 bases lay in between. CDR3 length equals 17 residues. The CDR3 protein is CASSLMVVVRAHNEQFF. The CDR3 region has the DNA TGTGCCAGCAGCTTAATGGTTGTAGTCAGGGCCCACAATGAGCAGTTCTTC.

In its sample, this clonotype was seen a few times. The CDR3 loop is CASSPKTVSGNTIYF. The CDR3 DNA reads TGTGCCAGCTCACCCAAGACAGTCTCTGGAAACACCATATATTTT. The chain is built from TRBV18 and TRBJ1-3; TRBD1 is a possible D gene (5 bases). The CDR3 runs to 15 residues. V was trimmed by 3 bases and J by 0 bases, leaving 9 bases between them. Germline V gene sequence: CDR1 KGHSH, CDR2 LQKENI. Combining the CDR3 with reference TRBV18 and TRBJ1-3 gives the whole variable domain NAGVMQNPRHLVRRRGQEARLRCSPMKGHSHVYWYRQLPEEGLKFMVYLQKENIIDESGMPKERFSAEFPKEGPSILRIQQVVRGDSAAYFCASSPKTVSGNTIYFGEGSWLTVV.

This clonotype came up many times. The gene calls are TRBV28 and TRBJ1-1, with D unresolved. Germline CDR1 MDHEN, CDR2 SYDVKM. The CDR3 is made up of 15 amino acids. V lost 3 bases and J lost 2, with 13 bases in between. The CDR3 sequence is CASSLGIGTNTEAFF. In nucleotides, the CDR3 is TGTGCCAGCAGTTTGGGTATCGGAACTAACACTGAAGCTTTCTTT.

This clonotype was picked up many times. This chain links TRBV7-9 with TRBJ2-1; 7 bases agree with TRBD2. The CDR3 spans 14 residues. V shed 5 bases, J shed 6 bases, and the junction held 7 bases outside the gene matches. Germline lookup yields CDR1 SEHNR and CDR2 FQNEAQ (reference sequence). Written as DNA, the CDR3 is TGTGCCAGCAGCCACCTAGCGGAGACCAATGAGCAGTTCTTC. Translation: CASSHLAETNEQFF.

This clonotype was detected a few times. The rearrangement links TRBV19 to TRBJ2-3; TRBD1 matches 8 bases. The CDR3 consists of 15 residues. Germline CDR1 and CDR2: LNHDA and SQIVND (reference sequence). J was trimmed by 4 bases and V by 4 bases; bases with no gene match: 7. The CDR3 DNA reads TGTGCCAGTAGTACCCAGGACAGGGTAGCAGATACGCAGTATTTT. Translation gives CASSTQDRVADTQYF.

Ten or more counts support this clonotype. This chain uses TRBV6-5 with TRBJ2-1, with D tentatively TRBD1 (6 bases). Germline CDR1 MNHEY, CDR2 SVGAGI. CDR3 length: 16 residues. V lost 2 bases and J 7 bases, leaving 18 bases between the germline ends. CDR3 sequence: CASSYGGRGVRNEQFF. CDR3 DNA: TGTGCCAGCAGTTACGGAGGCAGGGGTGTGAGGAATGAGCAGTTCTTC.

The chain carries TRBV15 and TRBJ2-7, with D perhaps TRBD2 (5 bases). The germline gives CDR1 LNHNV, CDR2 YYDKDF (reference sequence). Between the trimmed V and J ends, which lost 0 bases and 2 bases, there was a span of 20 bases. CDR3 size: 18 residues. CDR3 DNA sequence: TGTGCCACCAGCAGAGATCCGGGGAGAAGGTCCGCCACCTACGAGCAGTACTTC. Its protein product is CATSRDPGRRSATYEQYF. Full variable domain (remainder filled in from reference TRBV15 and TRBJ2-7): DAMVIQNPRYQVTQFGKPVTLSCSQTLNHNVMYWYQQKSSQAPKLLFHYYDKDFNNEADTPDNFQSRRPNTSFCFLDIRSPGLGDTAMYLCATSRDPGRRSATYEQYFGPGTRLTVT.

The gene calls are TRBV11-3 and TRBJ2-2, with 8 bases matching TRBD1. The CDR3 is made up of 16 amino acids. V gave up 5 bases and J gave up 7 bases; unmatched junction bases: 12. Germline V gene sequence: CDR1 SGHNT, CDR2 YENEEA. CDR3 region: CASSRAGRGLGGELFF. For the CDR3, the DNA is TGTGCCAGCAGCCGAGCCGGCAGGGGGCTTGGCGGGGAGCTGTTTTTT.

This clonotype was detected many times. The rearrangement joins TRBV12-3 or TRBV12-4 to TRBJ2-7; perhaps TRBD2 as D (5 bases). Trimming removed 4 bases at V and 3 bases at J, with 19 bases between. This CDR3 contains 16 residues. The CDR3 spells CASSSNPKMEVYEQYF. DNA for the CDR3: TGTGCCAGCAGTTCAAACCCCAAAATGGAGGTCTACGAGCAGTACTTC.

By share, this clonotype counts as medium-sized. The chain employs TRBV11-2 and TRBJ2-3; D is ambiguous. The V gene lost 1 base and the J gene lost 2 bases, with 7 bases spanning the gap. Per the germline V gene, CDR1 is SGHAT and CDR2 is FQNNGV. This CDR3 contains 14 residues. The CDR3 spells CASSLGRITDTQYF. CDR3 DNA sequence: TGTGCCAGCAGCTTAGGACGGATCACAGATACGCAGTATTTT.

The genes are TRBV19 and TRBJ1-1, with a weak D call TRBD1 (6 bases). This CDR3 has 15 residues. Between the trimmed V and J ends, which lost 5 bases and 3 bases, there was a span of 16 bases. Germline lookup yields CDR1 LNHDA and CDR2 SQIVND (reference sequence). The CDR3 spells CASSSHHRGDTEAFF. The CDR3 bases are TGTGCCAGTAGTTCGCATCATAGGGGGGACACTGAAGCTTTCTTT. The whole variable domain, remainder taken from reference TRBV19 and TRBJ1-1, is DGGITQSPKYLFRKEGQNVTLSCEQNLNHDAMYWYRQDPGQGLRLIYYSQIVNDFQKGDIAEGYSVSREKKESFPLTVTSAQKNPTAFYLCASSSHHRGDTEAFFGQGTRLTVV.

This clonotype has more than one count but fewer than ten. V gene TRBV19 combines with J gene TRBJ1-5; D call uncertain. The V gene's germline CDR1 is LNHDA and CDR2 SQIVND (reference sequence). CDR3 length: 12 residues. Trimming left V 4 bases short and J 12 bases short, with 13 bases between. CDR3: CASSTHGGYQHF. The CDR3 nucleotides read TGTGCCAGTAGTACCCACGGTGGTTACCAGCATTTT.

This clonotype was recorded many times. The rearrangement joins TRBV7-2 to TRBJ2-2; D call uncertain. Trimming stripped 1 base from V and 4 bases from J, with 10 bases between. This CDR3 is 15 amino acids long. Germline V gives CDR1 SGHTA, CDR2 FQGNSA. CDR3 sequence reads: CASSLDPRITGELFF. The CDR3 DNA is TGTGCCAGCAGCTTAGATCCTAGGATCACCGGGGAGCTGTTTTTT.

The chain links TRBV2 to TRBJ2-2, with D perhaps TRBD2 (5 bases). There are 15 residues in the CDR3. CDR1 is SNHLY, CDR2 FYNNEI, per germline. With 6 bases removed from V and 3 bases from J, the gap between germline ends came to 14 bases. The CDR3 DNA reads as TGTGCCAGCAGGGTTACTAGTATGTACACCGGGGAGCTGTTTTTT. Its translation: CASRVTSMYTGELFF.

At least ten counts were recorded for this clonotype. The chain couples TRBV28 to TRBJ2-1; the D gene could be TRBD1 or TRBD2 (7 bases each). In germline, CDR1 is MDHEN, CDR2 SYDVKM. The CDR3 runs 16 residues. Trimming stripped 8 bases from V and 2 bases from J, with 19 bases between. The CDR3 sequence: CASEKGAGVAYNEQFF. CDR3 bases: TGTGCCAGCGAAAAGGGGGCGGGAGTGGCCTACAATGAGCAGTTCTTC.

This clonotype has only a few counts. The chain is built from TRBV28 and TRBJ2-5; D gene ambiguous. Trimming pared 8 bases from V and 2 bases from J, leaving 21 bases between. The CDR3 covers 16 residues. The germline V gene encodes CDR1 MDHEN and CDR2 SYDVKM. Written as DNA, the CDR3 is TGTGCCAGCCTGGGTTTTGGGAACCTGGGACAAGAGACCCAGTACTTC. Translation: CASLGFGNLGQETQYF.

This clonotype showed up just a few times. This chain's CDR3 is CASGDSYTDTQYF. The CDR3, as DNA: TGTGCCAGCGGGGACAGCTACACAGATACGCAGTATTTT. The chain employs TRBV6-2 or TRBV6-3 and TRBJ2-3, with TRBD1 matching 7 bases. J gave up 2 bases and V 8 bases, and 4 bases lay outside the gene matches. CDR1 is MNHEY, CDR2 SVGEGT, per germline. This CDR3 spans 13 amino acids.

The chain is built from TRBV11-2 and TRBJ2-3; 10 positions agree with TRBD2. The length of the CDR3 is 17 residues. The germline CDR1 and CDR2 sequences are SGHAT and FQNNGV. The V gene end was trimmed by 5 bases and the J gene end by 0 bases; junction bases not matched to a gene: 8. The CDR3 region has the DNA TGTGCCAGCAGCCCTTCGGGACTAGCGCTCAGCACAGATACGCAGTATTTT. Amino acid sequence: CASSPSGLALSTDTQYF.

Concerning this clonotype: A read error may account for a junction end that differs from germline. This chain uses TRBV7-9 with TRBJ2-1; D is unresolved. CDR3 length equals 17 residues. CDR1 is SEHNR, CDR2 FQNEAQ, per germline (reference sequence). In DNA form, the CDR3 reads TGTGCCAGCAGCTTAGTAGGTGTGGCGAGAAGTTACAGTGAGCAGTTCTTC. Its translation: CASSLVGVARSYSEQFF.

This clonotype was observed many times. The rearrangement joins TRBV28 to TRBJ2-3; 12 nucleotides match TRBD2. J lost 2 bases, V lost 5 bases, and 8 bases had no gene match. The CDR3 spans 17 residues. Germline-derived CDR1 and CDR2 are MDHEN and SYDVKM. CDR3 protein: CASSQPGLAGDTDTQYF. CDR3 sequence (DNA): TGTGCCAGCAGTCAACCGGGACTAGCGGGCGACACAGATACGCAGTATTTT.